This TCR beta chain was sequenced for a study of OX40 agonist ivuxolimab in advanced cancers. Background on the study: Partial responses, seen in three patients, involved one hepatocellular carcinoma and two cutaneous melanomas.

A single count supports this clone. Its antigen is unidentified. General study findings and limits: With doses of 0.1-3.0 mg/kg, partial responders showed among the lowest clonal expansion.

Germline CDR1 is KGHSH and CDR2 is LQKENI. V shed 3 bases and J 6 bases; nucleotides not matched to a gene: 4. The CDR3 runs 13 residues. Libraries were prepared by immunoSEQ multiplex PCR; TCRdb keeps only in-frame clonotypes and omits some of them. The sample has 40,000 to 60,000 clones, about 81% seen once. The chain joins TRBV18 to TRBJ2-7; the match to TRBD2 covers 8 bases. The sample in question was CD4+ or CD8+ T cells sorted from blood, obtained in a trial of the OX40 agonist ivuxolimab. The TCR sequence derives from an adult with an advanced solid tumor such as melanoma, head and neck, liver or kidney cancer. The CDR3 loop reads CASSPAGGSEQYF. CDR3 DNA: TGTGCCAGCTCACCTGCGGGAGGATCCGAGCAGTACTTC.